This passage covers 5 T cell receptor beta chains from one sample sequenced in a study of T cells in Graves' hyperthyroidism and ophthalmopathy. RNA transcripts gave rise to amplified TCR beta CDR3 regions. The TCR CDR3 was amplified in a first-round RT-PCR using the HTBI primer set. TCRdb reanalysed the multiplex PCR reads using MiXCR and keeps one entry per CDR3 protein. This sample has a few hundred thousand distinct CDR3 sequences, with about 16% found just once. The sequencing input was blood. The receptors originated from a man aged 35 to 55 with Graves' hyperthyroidism.

This sequence joins TRBV5-1 and TRBJ2-1; no clear D. Trimming stripped 5 bases from V and 0 bases from J, with 12 bases between. Germline assignment: CDR1 SGHRS and CDR2 YFSETQ. The CDR3 length is 15 residues. In nucleotides, the CDR3 is TGCGCCAGCAGACCGACGGTTAGCTCCTACAATGAGCAGTTCTTC. It codes for CASRPTVSSYNEQFF. The whole variable domain, remainder taken from reference TRBV5-1 and TRBJ2-1, is KAGVTQTPRYLIKTRGQQVTLSCSPISGHRSVSWYQQTPGQGLQFLFEYFSETQRNKGNFPGRFSGRQFSNSRSEMNVSTLELGDSALYLCASRPTVSSYNEQFFGPGTRLTVL.

The CDR3 loop is CAIRDRGRLYGYTF. CDR3 nucleotides: TGTGCCATCAGAGACAGGGGGCGCCTCTATGGCTACACCTTC. The chain joins TRBV10-3 to TRBJ1-2, with 10 bases that match TRBD1. This CDR3 contains 14 residues. V shed 6 bases, J shed 4 bases, and the junction held 5 bases outside the gene matches. Germline values: CDR1 ENHRY, CDR2 SYGVKD.

This clonotype was counted many times. V is TRBV6-1 and J is TRBJ2-5; tentative D call: TRBD2 (6 bases). V lost 5 bases and J lost 4, with 17 bases in between. Germline-derived CDR1 and CDR2 are MNHNS and SASEGT. The CDR3 has 15 residues. CDR3 bases: TGTGCCAGCAGTCCGAGGCTGGGGCGGGGAGAGACCCAGTACTTC. Its translation: CASSPRLGRGETQYF.

Ten or more counts support this clonotype. The genes are TRBV2 and TRBJ2-5; maybe TRBD2 (7 bases). This CDR3 comprises 14 residues. CDR1 is SNHLY and CDR2 is FYNNEI in the germline V gene. V was clipped by 7 bases and J by 0 bases, with 12 bases between them. This CDR3 reads CASKRGAYQETQYF. The CDR3, as DNA: TGTGCCAGCAAACGGGGGGCCTACCAAGAGACCCAGTACTTC.

This clonotype was detected a few times. This chain joins TRBV9 and TRBJ2-3; 8 bases map to TRBD1. Germline V gives CDR1 SGDLS, CDR2 YYNGEE. V gave up 4 bases and J gave up 1 base; unmatched junction bases: 5. This CDR3 comprises 15 residues. CDR3 DNA sequence: TGTGCCAGCAGCTTTACGGGACAGGGCACAGATACGCAGTATTTT. This gives the protein CASSFTGQGTDTQYF.